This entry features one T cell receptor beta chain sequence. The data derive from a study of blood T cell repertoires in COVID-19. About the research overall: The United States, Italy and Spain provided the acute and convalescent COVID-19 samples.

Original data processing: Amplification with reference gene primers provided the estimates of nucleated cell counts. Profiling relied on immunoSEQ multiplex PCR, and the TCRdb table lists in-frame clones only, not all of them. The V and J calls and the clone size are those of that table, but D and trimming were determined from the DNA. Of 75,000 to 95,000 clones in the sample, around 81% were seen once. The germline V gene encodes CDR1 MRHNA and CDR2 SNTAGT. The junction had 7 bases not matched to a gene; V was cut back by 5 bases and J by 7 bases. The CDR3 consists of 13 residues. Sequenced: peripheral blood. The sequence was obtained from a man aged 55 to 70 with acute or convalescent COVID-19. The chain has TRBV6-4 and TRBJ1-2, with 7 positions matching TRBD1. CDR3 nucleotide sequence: TGTGCCAGCAGTCTCGACAGGGAAGGTGGCTACACCTTC. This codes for CASSLDREGGYTF.